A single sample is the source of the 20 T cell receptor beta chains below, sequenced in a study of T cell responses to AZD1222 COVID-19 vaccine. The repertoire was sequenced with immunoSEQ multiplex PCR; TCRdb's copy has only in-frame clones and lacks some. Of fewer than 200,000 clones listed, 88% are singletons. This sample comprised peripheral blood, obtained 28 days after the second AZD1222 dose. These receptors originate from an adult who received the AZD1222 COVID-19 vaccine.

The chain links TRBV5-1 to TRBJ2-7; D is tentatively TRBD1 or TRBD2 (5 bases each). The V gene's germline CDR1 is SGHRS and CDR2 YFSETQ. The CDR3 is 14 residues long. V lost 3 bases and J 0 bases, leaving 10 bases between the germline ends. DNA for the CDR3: TGCGCCAGCAGCTGGGGACGGGCCTCCTACGAGCAGTACTTC. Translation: CASSWGRASYEQYF.

The CDR3 is CASSLRVAGTDTQYF. The CDR3 DNA reads TGCGCCAGCAGCTTGCGGGTAGCCGGCACAGATACGCAGTATTTT. This chain links TRBV5-1 with TRBJ2-3, with unresolved D. The germline V gene has CDR1 SGHRS and CDR2 YFSETQ. V dropped 1 base and J dropped 1 base, with 10 bases sitting between them. The CDR3 extends over 15 amino acids.

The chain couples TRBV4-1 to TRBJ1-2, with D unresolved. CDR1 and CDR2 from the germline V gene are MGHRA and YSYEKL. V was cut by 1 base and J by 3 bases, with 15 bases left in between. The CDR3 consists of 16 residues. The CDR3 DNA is TGCGCCAGCAGCCAAGGCAGTACCCTAGCGGACTATGGCTACACCTTC. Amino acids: CASSQGSTLADYGYTF.

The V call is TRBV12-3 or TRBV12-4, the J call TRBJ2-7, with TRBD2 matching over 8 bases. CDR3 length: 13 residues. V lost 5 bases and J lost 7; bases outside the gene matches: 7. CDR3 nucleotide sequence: TGTGCCAGCAGTGACCAAGCGGGGGTGGAGCAGTACTTC. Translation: CASSDQAGVEQYF.

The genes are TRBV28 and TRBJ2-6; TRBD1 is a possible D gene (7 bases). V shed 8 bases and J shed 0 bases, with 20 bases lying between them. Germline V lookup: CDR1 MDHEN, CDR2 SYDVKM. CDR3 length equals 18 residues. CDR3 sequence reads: CASGPGQGGYSGANVLTF. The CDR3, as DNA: TGTGCCAGCGGCCCGGGGCAGGGGGGTTACTCTGGGGCCAACGTCCTGACTTTC.

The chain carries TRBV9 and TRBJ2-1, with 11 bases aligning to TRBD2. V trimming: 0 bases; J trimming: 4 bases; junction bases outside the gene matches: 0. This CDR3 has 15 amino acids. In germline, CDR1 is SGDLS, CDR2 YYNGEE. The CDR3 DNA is TGTGCCAGCAGCGTAGGGACTAGCGGGTACAATGAGCAGTTCTTC. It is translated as CASSVGTSGYNEQFF.

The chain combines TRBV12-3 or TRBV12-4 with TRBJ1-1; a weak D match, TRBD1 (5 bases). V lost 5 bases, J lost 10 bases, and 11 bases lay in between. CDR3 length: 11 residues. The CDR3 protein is CASSPDSGAFF. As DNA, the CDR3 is TGTGCCAGCAGTCCCGACAGTGGAGCTTTCTTT.

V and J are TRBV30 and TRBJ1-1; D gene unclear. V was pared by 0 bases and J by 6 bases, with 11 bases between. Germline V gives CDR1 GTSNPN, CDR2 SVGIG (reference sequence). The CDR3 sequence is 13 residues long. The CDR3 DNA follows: TGTGCCTGGAGTGTACTAGGGCCGGCTGAAGCTTTCTTT. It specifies CAWSVLGPAEAFF.

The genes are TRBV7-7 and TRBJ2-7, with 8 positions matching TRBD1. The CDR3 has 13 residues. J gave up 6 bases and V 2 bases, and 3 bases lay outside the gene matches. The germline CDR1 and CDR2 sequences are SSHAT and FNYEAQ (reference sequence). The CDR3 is CASSLTGTGEQYF. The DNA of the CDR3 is TGTGCCAGCAGCTTAACCGGGACAGGCGAGCAGTACTTC.

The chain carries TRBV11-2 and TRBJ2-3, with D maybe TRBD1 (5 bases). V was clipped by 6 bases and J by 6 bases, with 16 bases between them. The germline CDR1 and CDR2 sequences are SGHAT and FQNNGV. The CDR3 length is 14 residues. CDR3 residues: CASRPSGRVDTQYF. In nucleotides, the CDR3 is TGTGCCAGCAGACCCTCCGGCAGGGTGGATACGCAGTATTTT. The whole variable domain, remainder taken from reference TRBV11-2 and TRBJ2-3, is EAGVAQSPRYKIIEKRQSVAFWCNPISGHATLYWYQQILGQGPKLLIQFQNNGVVDDSQLPKDRFSAERLKGVDSTLKIQPAKLEDSAVYLCASRPSGRVDTQYFGPGTRLTVL.

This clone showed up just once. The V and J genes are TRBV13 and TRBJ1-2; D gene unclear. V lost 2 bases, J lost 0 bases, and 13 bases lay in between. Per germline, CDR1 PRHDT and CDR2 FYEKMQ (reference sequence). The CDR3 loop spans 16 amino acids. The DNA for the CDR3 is TGTGCCAGCAGCTTATTTTGGGTGCAAGCTAACTATGGCTACACCTTC. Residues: CASSLFWVQANYGYTF. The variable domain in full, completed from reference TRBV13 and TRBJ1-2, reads AAGVIQSPRHLIKEKRETATLKCYPIPRHDTVYWYQQGPGQDPQFLISFYEKMQSDKGSIPDRFSAQQFSDYHSELNMSSLELGDSALYFCASSLFWVQANYGYTFGSGTRLTVV.

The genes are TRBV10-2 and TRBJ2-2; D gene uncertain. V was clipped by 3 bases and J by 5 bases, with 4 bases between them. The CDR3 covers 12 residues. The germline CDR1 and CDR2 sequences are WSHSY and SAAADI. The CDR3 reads CASSDLTGELFF. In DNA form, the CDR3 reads TGCGCCAGCAGTGACCTAACCGGGGAGCTGTTTTTT.

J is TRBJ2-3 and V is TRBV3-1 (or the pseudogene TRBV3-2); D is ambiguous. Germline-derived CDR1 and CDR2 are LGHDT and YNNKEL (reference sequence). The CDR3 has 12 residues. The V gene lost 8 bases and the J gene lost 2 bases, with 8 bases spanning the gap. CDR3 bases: TGTGCCAGCGGGCTATACACAGATACGCAGTATTTT. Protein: CASGLYTDTQYF.

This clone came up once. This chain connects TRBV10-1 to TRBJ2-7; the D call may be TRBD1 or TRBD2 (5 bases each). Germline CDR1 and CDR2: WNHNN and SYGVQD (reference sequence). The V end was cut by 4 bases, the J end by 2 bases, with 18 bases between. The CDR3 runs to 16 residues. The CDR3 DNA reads TGCGCCAGCAGTGGTAACAGCCGGGGCCCTACCTACGAGCAGTACTTC. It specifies CASSGNSRGPTYEQYF.

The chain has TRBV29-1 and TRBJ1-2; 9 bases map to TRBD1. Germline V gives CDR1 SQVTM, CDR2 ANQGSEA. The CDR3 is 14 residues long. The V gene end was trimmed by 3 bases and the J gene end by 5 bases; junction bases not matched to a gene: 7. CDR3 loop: CSVDWGQGLYGYTF. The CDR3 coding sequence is TGCAGCGTTGATTGGGGACAGGGTTTATATGGCTACACCTTC.

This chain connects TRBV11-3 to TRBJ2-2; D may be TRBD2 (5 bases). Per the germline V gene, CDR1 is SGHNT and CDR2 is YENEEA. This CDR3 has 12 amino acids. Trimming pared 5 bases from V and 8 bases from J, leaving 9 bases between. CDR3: CASSPGMGELFF. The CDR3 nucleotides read TGTGCCAGCAGCCCGGGAATGGGGGAGCTGTTTTTT. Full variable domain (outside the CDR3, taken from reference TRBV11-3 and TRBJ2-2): EAGVVQSPRYKIIEKKQPVAFWCNPISGHNTLYWYLQNLGQGPELLIRYENEEAVDDSQLPKDRFSAERLKGVDSTLKIQPAELGDSAVYLCASSPGMGELFFGEGSRLTVL.

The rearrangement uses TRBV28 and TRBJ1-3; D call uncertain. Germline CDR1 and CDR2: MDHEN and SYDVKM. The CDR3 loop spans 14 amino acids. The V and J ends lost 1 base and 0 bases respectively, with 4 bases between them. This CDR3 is CASSLSYSGNTIYF. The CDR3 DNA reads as TGTGCCAGCAGTTTATCTTACTCTGGAAACACCATATATTTT.

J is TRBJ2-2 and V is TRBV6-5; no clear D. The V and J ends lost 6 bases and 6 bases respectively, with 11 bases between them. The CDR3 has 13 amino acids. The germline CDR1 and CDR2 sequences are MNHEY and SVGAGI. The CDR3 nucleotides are TGTGCCAGCAGCCAAGGGTTCGCCGGGGAGCTGTTTTTT. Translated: CASSQGFAGELFF.

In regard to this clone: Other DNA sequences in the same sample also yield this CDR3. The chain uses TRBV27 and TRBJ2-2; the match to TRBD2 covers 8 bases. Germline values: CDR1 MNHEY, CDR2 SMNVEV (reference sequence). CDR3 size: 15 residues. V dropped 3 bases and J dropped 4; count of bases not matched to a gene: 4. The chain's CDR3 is CASSFLAGTTGELFF. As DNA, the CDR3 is TGTGCCAGCAGTTTCCTAGCGGGTACCACCGGGGAGCTGTTTTTT.

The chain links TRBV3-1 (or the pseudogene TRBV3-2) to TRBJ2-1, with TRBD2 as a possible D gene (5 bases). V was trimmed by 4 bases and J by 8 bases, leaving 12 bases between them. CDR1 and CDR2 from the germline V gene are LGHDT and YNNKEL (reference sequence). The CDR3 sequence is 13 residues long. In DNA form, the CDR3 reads TGTGCCAGCAGCCCCCCTCCCGGGGATGAGCAGTTCTTC. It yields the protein CASSPPPGDEQFF.